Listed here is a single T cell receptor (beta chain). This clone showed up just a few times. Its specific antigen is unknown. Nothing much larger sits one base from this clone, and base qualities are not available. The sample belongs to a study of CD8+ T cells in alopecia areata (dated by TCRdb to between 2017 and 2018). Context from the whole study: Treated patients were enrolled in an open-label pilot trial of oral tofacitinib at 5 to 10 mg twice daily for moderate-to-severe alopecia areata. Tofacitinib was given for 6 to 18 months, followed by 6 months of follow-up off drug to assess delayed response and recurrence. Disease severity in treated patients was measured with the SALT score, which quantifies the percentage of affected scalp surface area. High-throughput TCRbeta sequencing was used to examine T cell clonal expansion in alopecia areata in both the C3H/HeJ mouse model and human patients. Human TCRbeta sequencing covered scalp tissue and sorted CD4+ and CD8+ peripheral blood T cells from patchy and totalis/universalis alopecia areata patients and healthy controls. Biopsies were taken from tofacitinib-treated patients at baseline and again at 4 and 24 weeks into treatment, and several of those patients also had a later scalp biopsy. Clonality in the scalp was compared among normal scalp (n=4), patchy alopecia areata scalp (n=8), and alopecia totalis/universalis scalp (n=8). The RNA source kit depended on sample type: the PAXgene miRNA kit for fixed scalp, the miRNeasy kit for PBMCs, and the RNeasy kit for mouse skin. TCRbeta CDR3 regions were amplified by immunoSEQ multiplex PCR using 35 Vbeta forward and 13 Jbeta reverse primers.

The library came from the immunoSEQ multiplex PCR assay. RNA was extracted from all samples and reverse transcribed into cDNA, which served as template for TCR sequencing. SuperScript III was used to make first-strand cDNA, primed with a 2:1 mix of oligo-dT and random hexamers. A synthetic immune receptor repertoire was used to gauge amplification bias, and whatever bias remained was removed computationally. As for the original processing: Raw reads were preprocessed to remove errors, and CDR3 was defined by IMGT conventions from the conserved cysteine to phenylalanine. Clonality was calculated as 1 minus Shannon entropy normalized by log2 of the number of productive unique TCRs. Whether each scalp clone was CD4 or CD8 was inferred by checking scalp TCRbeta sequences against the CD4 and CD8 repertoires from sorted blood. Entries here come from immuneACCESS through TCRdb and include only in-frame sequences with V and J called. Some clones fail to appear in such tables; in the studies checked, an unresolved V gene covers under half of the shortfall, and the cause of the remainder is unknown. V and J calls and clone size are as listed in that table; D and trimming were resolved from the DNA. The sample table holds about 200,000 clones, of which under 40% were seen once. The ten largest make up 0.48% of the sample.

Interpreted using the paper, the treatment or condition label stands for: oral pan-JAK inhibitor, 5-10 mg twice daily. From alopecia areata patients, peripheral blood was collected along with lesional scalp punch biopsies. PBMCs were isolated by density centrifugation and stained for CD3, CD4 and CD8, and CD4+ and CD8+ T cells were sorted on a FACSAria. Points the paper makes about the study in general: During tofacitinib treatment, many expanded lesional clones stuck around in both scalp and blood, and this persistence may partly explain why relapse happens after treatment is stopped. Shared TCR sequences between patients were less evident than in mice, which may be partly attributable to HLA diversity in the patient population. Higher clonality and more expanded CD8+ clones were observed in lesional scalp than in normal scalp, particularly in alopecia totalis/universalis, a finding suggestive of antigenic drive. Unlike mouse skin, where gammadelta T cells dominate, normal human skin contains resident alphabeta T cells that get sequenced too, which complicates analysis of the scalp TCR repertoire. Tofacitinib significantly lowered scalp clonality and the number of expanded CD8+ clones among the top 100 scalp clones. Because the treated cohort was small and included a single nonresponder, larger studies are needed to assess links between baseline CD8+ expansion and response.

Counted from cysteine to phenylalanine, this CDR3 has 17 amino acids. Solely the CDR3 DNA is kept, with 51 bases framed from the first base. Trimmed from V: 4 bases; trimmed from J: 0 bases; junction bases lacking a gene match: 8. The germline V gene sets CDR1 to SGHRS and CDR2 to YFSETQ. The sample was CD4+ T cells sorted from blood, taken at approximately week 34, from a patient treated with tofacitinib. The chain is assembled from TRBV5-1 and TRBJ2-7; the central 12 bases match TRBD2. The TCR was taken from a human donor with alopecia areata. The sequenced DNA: TGCGCCAGCAGCCACGGGACTAGCGGGCCGAGCTCCTACGAGCAGTACTTC. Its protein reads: CASSHGTSGPSSYEQYF.